Following are 26 T cell receptor beta chains from one sample sequenced in a study of long-term antiretroviral therapy in people with HIV. At the survey level, the v3.0 immunoSEQ assay was run. This table comes from immunoSEQ multiplex PCR, and its TCRdb copy is limited to in-frame clones, with some not included. The sample includes over 15,000 clones, 91% of them seen just once. Sample: unsorted PBMCs, taken 3 years after starting antiretroviral therapy. All receptors come from a man aged 50 to 60 with HIV.

The rearrangement links TRBV5-1 to TRBJ2-7; D might be TRBD1 or TRBD2, each matching 5 bases. This CDR3 region has 15 residues. The ends were cut back, 3 bases at V and 0 bases at J, with 13 bases in the middle. Germline loops: CDR1 SGHRS, CDR2 YFSETQ. This CDR3 is CASSSVPGSSYEQYF. CDR3 DNA sequence: TGCGCCAGCAGCTCAGTCCCAGGGAGCTCCTACGAGCAGTACTTC.

This chain uses TRBV4-3 with TRBJ2-7; 10 bases fit TRBD1. After removal of 5 bases from V and 2 bases from J, the junction contained 6 bases not matched to a gene. The length of the CDR3 is 15 residues. The germline V gene has CDR1 LGHNA and CDR2 YSLEER. CDR3 DNA sequence: TGCGCCAGCAGCGTTCGACAGGGGGCCCCCTACGAGCAGTACTTC. Amino acid sequence: CASSVRQGAPYEQYF.

V is TRBV11-2 and J is TRBJ2-2; tentative D call: TRBD1 (6 bases). The CDR3 runs 14 residues. CDR1 is SGHAT, CDR2 FQNNGV, per germline. V lost 5 bases and J 6 bases, leaving 13 bases between the germline ends. DNA for the CDR3: TGTGCCAGCAGCCCCCGGACAGTCGCCGGGGAGCTGTTTTTT. Its protein is CASSPRTVAGELFF.

The chain has TRBV29-1 and TRBJ1-3, with D unresolved. The CDR3 is 12 residues long. CDR1 and CDR2 from the germline V gene are SQVTM and ANQGSEA. With 5 bases removed from V and 3 bases from J, the gap between germline ends came to 8 bases. The CDR3 DNA sequence: TGCAGCGTTCTATGGGTTGGAAACACCATATATTTT. This sequence encodes CSVLWVGNTIYF.

J is TRBJ2-7 and V is TRBV7-6, with D tentatively TRBD2 (6 bases). Germline V gene lookup returns CDR1 SGHVS and CDR2 FNYEAQ. The V gene lost 5 bases and the J gene lost 1 base, with 9 bases spanning the gap. This CDR3 spans 13 amino acids. CDR3 sequence (DNA): TGTGCCAGCAGCGCGGGGCTTTCCTACGAGCAGTACTTC. Its translation: CASSAGLSYEQYF.

This rearrangement joins TRBV7-7 to TRBJ2-7; 8 positions agree with TRBD1. CDR1 and CDR2 from the germline V gene are SSHAT and FNYEAQ (reference sequence). The V and J ends lost 5 bases and 3 bases, in that order; junction bases with no gene match: 3. CDR3 length: 13 residues. The CDR3 region is CASSAGQDYEQYF. The CDR3 DNA reads TGTGCCAGCAGCGCGGGACAGGACTACGAGCAGTACTTC.

CDR3 sequence reads: CASSVAGGELFF. As DNA, the CDR3 is TGTGCCAGCAGCGTAGCAGGGGGGGAGCTGTTTTTT. The chain has TRBV9 and TRBJ2-2; a weak D match, TRBD1 (5 bases). Germline CDR1 and CDR2: SGDLS and YYNGEE. This CDR3 is built from 12 residues. V was pared by 0 bases and J by 8 bases, with 5 bases between.

The chain carries TRBV4-1 and TRBJ2-1, with 8 bases aligning to TRBD1. The CDR3 has 14 residues. With V trimmed by 1 base and J by 7 bases, 3 bases remained unmatched. Germline CDR1 MGHRA, CDR2 YSYEKL. The CDR3 loop is CASSQAQGVNEQFF. The DNA for the CDR3 is TGCGCCAGCAGCCAAGCACAGGGGGTGAATGAGCAGTTCTTC.

V gene TRBV28 combines with J gene TRBJ2-6, with D maybe TRBD1 (5 bases). This CDR3 spans 15 amino acids. From germline, CDR1 is MDHEN and CDR2 SYDVKM. Trimming shortened V by 4 bases and J by 0 bases, and 7 bases separated the two germline ends. The chain's CDR3 is CASSSQGSGANVLTF. The CDR3 nucleotides are TGTGCCAGCAGTTCCCAGGGCTCTGGGGCCAACGTCCTGACTTTC.

V gene TRBV5-1 combines with J gene TRBJ1-5, with D maybe TRBD1 (5 bases). V lost 0 bases and J lost 0, with 7 bases in between. The germline gives CDR1 SGHRS, CDR2 YFSETQ. CDR3 size: 15 residues. The CDR3 nucleotides read TGCGCCAGCAGCTTGGGGCAGGGTAGCAATCAGCCCCAGCATTTT. The encoded protein is CASSLGQGSNQPQHF.

The genes are TRBV25-1 and TRBJ2-3; 9 bases are shared with TRBD2. This CDR3 has 11 amino acids. After removal of 4 bases from V and 14 bases from J, the junction contained 4 bases not matched to a gene. CDR1 is MGHDK and CDR2 is SYGVNS in the germline V gene. CDR3 residues: CASSAAGGWYF. CDR3 nucleotide sequence: TGTGCCAGCAGTGCTGCGGGGGGGTGGTATTTT.

The V and J genes are TRBV7-8 and TRBJ1-2; no clear D. The CDR3 length is 14 residues. Trimming removed 2 bases from V and 9 bases from J, with 16 bases in between. Germline V lookup: CDR1 SGHVS, CDR2 FQNEAQ. CDR3 coding DNA: TGTGCCAGCAGCTTAACTAGGGATCTCTTTCGCTACACCTTC. This translates into CASSLTRDLFRYTF. Based on the CDR3 plus reference TRBV7-8 and TRBJ1-2, the full variable domain is GAGVSQSPRYKVAKRGQDVALRCDPISGHVSLFWYQQALGQGPEFLTYFQNEAQLDKSGLPSDRFFAERPEGSVSTLKIQRTQQEDSAVYLCASSLTRDLFRYTFGSGTRLTVV.

The chain employs TRBV4-3 and TRBJ2-5, with D tentatively TRBD1 or TRBD2 (5 bases each). Germline assignment: CDR1 LGHNA and CDR2 YSLEER. V was clipped by 4 bases and J by 3 bases, with 15 bases between them. This CDR3 spans 15 amino acids. The CDR3 here is CASSRRAGSEETQYF. CDR3 nucleotide sequence: TGCGCCAGCAGCCGCAGGGCGGGCAGTGAAGAGACCCAGTACTTC.

The chain is built from TRBV6-6 and TRBJ2-7; D call uncertain. V lost 7 bases and J lost 2, with 15 bases in between. The CDR3 contains 14 residues. Germline CDR1 reads MNHNY; CDR2 reads SVGAGI (reference sequence). CDR3 residues: CASTSWGIAYEQYF. The DNA of the CDR3 is TGTGCCAGCACATCCTGGGGAATCGCCTACGAGCAGTACTTC.

The table lists this clone with a count of one. The V call is TRBV6-1, the J call TRBJ1-5; the match to TRBD1 covers 10 bases. The CDR3 sequence is 15 residues long. The germline gives CDR1 MNHNS, CDR2 SASEGT. J was trimmed by 6 bases and V by 6 bases; bases with no gene match: 8. This chain's CDR3 is CASSLGQGWTQPQHF. The CDR3, as DNA: TGTGCCAGCAGCCTGGGACAGGGGTGGACTCAGCCCCAGCATTTT.

This rearrangement joins TRBV19 to TRBJ1-2, with a tentative D call TRBD1 (5 bases). The germline V gene has CDR1 LNHDA and CDR2 SQIVND (reference sequence). V was pared by 3 bases and J by 3 bases, with 11 bases between. The CDR3 totals 14 residues. The CDR3 here is CASSMTEADYGYTF. The DNA for the CDR3 is TGTGCCAGTAGTATGACAGAAGCGGACTATGGCTACACCTTC.

CDR3 DNA: TGTGCCAGCAGCGAGGGAGGGGGAGCTGGGGCCAACGTCCTGACTTTC. Residues: CASSEGGGAGANVLTF. This sequence joins TRBV9 and TRBJ2-6, with D perhaps TRBD2 (7 bases). This CDR3 region has 16 residues. V lost 3 bases and J 2 bases, leaving 12 bases between the germline ends. Germline CDR1 reads SGDLS; CDR2 reads YYNGEE.

The V call is TRBV5-6, the J call TRBJ1-6; no firm D call. The CDR3 contains 14 residues. Trimming pared 4 bases from V and 7 bases from J, leaving 12 bases between. In germline, CDR1 is SGHDT, CDR2 YYEEEE. The CDR3 reads CASSAPGFNSPLHF. The DNA for the CDR3 is TGTGCCAGCAGCGCCCCGGGCTTCAATTCACCCCTCCACTTT.

This sequence joins TRBV5-6 and TRBJ1-1; maybe TRBD1 (6 bases). Trimming removed 0 bases from V and 10 bases from J, with 10 bases in between. The CDR3 loop spans 12 amino acids. Germline V CDR1 and CDR2: SGHDT, YYEEEE. CDR3 residues: CASSLVGGGAFF. In nucleotides, the CDR3 is TGTGCCAGCAGCTTGGTAGGGGGGGGAGCTTTCTTT.

The chain has TRBV6-5 and TRBJ2-1; 15 bases match TRBD2. Germline CDR1 is MNHEY and CDR2 is SVGAGI. CDR3 length: 16 amino acids. J lost 9 bases, V lost 0 bases, and 3 bases had no gene match. Written as DNA, the CDR3 is TGTGCCAGCAGTTACTCGAAGGGACTAGCGGGGGGTGAGCAGTTCTTC. This gives the protein CASSYSKGLAGGEQFF.

This chain links TRBV28 with TRBJ2-4; D is possibly TRBD2 (5 bases). CDR1 is MDHEN, CDR2 SYDVKM, per germline. The CDR3 is 12 amino acids. Trimming stripped 4 bases from V and 8 bases from J, with 9 bases between. The CDR3 reads CASSSPGDIQYF. CDR3 DNA: TGTGCCAGCAGTTCCCCCGGGGACATTCAGTACTTC.

The chain uses TRBV19 and TRBJ2-2; TRBD1 aligns across 9 bases. The CDR3 extends over 16 amino acids. Per germline, CDR1 LNHDA and CDR2 SQIVND (reference sequence). The V and J ends lost 6 bases and 6 bases, in that order; junction bases with no gene match: 11. The CDR3 bases are TGTGCCAGTAGACTCCGGGACAGGGTAGATCCCGGGGAGCTGTTTTTT. It translates to CASRLRDRVDPGELFF.

The J gene is TRBJ2-7, the V gene TRBV4-1; D gene ambiguous. Trimming took off 1 base at V and 3 bases at J, with 13 bases between the two ends. CDR1 is MGHRA and CDR2 is YSYEKL in the germline V gene. This CDR3 region has 15 residues. The CDR3 reads CASSQGGSGIYEQYF. The CDR3 DNA is TGCGCCAGCAGCCAAGGGGGATCAGGCATCTACGAGCAGTACTTC.

This chain links TRBV14 with TRBJ2-1; D remains unclear. Germline assignment: CDR1 SGHDN and CDR2 FVKESK. The CDR3 is 15 residues long. V lost 1 base to trimming and J lost 5 bases, with 12 bases between them. CDR3 sequence reads: CASSQAFLGNNEQFF. In DNA, the CDR3 is TGTGCCAGCAGCCAAGCTTTCTTAGGGAACAATGAGCAGTTCTTC.

V gene TRBV10-3 combines with J gene TRBJ2-4; 10 positions agree with TRBD1. V lost 1 base to trimming and J lost 1 base; unmatched junction nucleotides: 4. The germline CDR1 and CDR2 sequences are ENHRY and SYGVKD. CDR3 length: 17 amino acids. CDR3 region: CAISEYDRGLAKNIQYF. DNA for the CDR3: TGTGCCATCAGTGAGTACGACAGGGGGCTTGCCAAAAACATTCAGTACTTC.

V usage is TRBV28 and J usage is TRBJ2-1; D not resolved. This CDR3 has 15 amino acids. Germline-derived CDR1 and CDR2 are MDHEN and SYDVKM. V was cut by 0 bases and J by 0 bases, with 6 bases left in between. The CDR3 loop is CASSLWRSSYNEQFF. The DNA for the CDR3 is TGTGCCAGCAGTTTATGGAGAAGCTCCTACAATGAGCAGTTCTTC.